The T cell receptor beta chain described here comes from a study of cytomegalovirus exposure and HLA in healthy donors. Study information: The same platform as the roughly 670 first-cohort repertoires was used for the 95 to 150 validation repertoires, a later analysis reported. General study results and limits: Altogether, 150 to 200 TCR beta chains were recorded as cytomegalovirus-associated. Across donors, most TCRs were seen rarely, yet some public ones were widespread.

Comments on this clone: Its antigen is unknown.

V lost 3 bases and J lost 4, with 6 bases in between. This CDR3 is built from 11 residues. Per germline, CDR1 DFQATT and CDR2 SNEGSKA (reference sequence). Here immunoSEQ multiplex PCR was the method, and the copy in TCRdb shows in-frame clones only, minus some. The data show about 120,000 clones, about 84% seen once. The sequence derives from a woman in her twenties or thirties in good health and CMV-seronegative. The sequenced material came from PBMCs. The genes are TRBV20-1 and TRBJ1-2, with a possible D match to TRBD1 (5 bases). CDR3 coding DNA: TGCAGTGCTAGGGACATCTATGGCTACACCTTC. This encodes CSARDIYGYTF.